These 3 T cell receptor beta chains came from one sample sequenced in a study of spatial heterogeneity in lung cancer. Study-wide results and limits: Mutation tallies in tumors tracked expanded intratumoral alpha and beta TCR counts.

TCRdb reanalysed the 5' RACE reads using MiXCR and keeps one entry per CDR3 protein. The sample shows 9,000 to 13,000 distinct CDR3 sequences, roughly 8% of them seen only once. Their antigen targets remain unknown. The time point here: sample taken at primary tumor resection. The sequencing here drew on lung tumor tissue, taken at surgery. The receptors here all came from a male donor with early-stage non-small cell lung cancer.

The CDR3 sequence: CASSPSGSASYEQYF. The CDR3 DNA sequence: TGTGCCAGCAGCCCAAGCGGGAGCGCATCCTACGAGCAGTACTTC. The chain is built from TRBV9 and TRBJ2-7; 8 bases line up with TRBD2. CDR3 size: 15 residues. Unmatched junction bases numbered 7, after V lost 4 bases and J lost 1 base. Germline V gene sequence: CDR1 SGDLS, CDR2 YYNGEE.

This chain connects TRBV19 to TRBJ2-3; D is unresolved. V shed 3 bases and J shed 5 bases, with 9 bases lying between them. Germline CDR1 LNHDA, CDR2 SQIVND (reference sequence). The CDR3 has 13 residues. The DNA of the CDR3 is TGTGCCAGTAGTATCGGGTGGGGAGATACGCAGTATTTT. It codes for CASSIGWGDTQYF.

By sample fraction, this clonotype is large. This sequence joins TRBV27 and TRBJ2-2; the D gene is possibly TRBD2 (6 bases). CDR3 length equals 18 residues. V lost 1 base to trimming and J lost 2 bases, with 17 bases between them. Germline CDR1 and CDR2: MNHEY and SMNVEV (reference sequence). CDR3 sequence (DNA): TGTGCCAGCAGTTTATTGCTTAGTGGCGGGATTAACACCGGGGAGCTGTTTTTT. It encodes CASSLLLSGGINTGELFF.